Included here is one T cell receptor (beta chain) sequence, with context. As yet, its antigen is unknown. Other DNA sequences in the sample encode the same CDR3. This entry is derived from a study of CD8+ T cells in alopecia areata. Overall study: The drug, oral tofacitinib, was given to treated patients at 5 to 10 mg twice daily. Study-level results: Sequencing of scalp tissue also captures the resident alphabeta T cells of normal skin. Higher clonality than in normal scalp was seen in lesional scalp, especially alopecia totalis/universalis.

RNA extraction and reverse transcription yielded cDNA as sequencing template. Sequencing was performed with immunoSEQ multiplex PCR; in TCRdb, only in-frame clones are kept and a portion is missing. Here the sample spans about 180,000 clones, 50% to 70% being singletons. This CDR3 is built from 14 residues. V dropped 0 bases and J dropped 5 bases, with 10 bases sitting between them. Per germline, CDR1 GTSNPN and CDR2 SVGIG (reference sequence). Alopecia areata patients provided lesional scalp punch biopsies and peripheral blood, both collected for the study. The sequence was collected from a human donor with alopecia areata. Material: CD4+ T cells sorted from blood, obtained at week 0. This chain links TRBV30 with TRBJ2-2, with D uncertain. The CDR3 loop reads CAWSVLWGTGELFF. CDR3 nucleotides: TGTGCCTGGAGTGTACTCTGGGGAACCGGGGAGCTGTTTTTT.